These 12 T cell receptor beta chains originate from one sample sequenced in a study of OX40 agonist ivuxolimab in advanced cancers. Repertoires were generated with immunoSEQ multiplex PCR, while TCRdb's copy carries only in-frame clones and drops some. The table includes over 60,000 clones, 80% to 85% detected once. The specimen comprised CD4+ or CD8+ T cells sorted from blood, sampled in a trial of the OX40 agonist ivuxolimab. The source of these receptors is an adult with an advanced solid tumor such as melanoma, head and neck, liver or kidney cancer.

V usage is TRBV19 and J usage is TRBJ2-3; no definite D call. Germline CDR1 and CDR2: LNHDA and SQIVND (reference sequence). The CDR3 covers 15 residues. The V end lost 3 bases, the J end lost 2 bases, and 12 bases lay between the germline ends. The CDR3 coding sequence is TGTGCCAGTAGTATTAACGGCCGCCTCACAGATACGCAGTATTTT. This codes for CASSINGRLTDTQYF.

This clone came up a few times. This chain uses TRBV21-1 with TRBJ2-7; the table's TRBD2 call for D was not verified on the DNA. TRBV21-1 is described as a pseudogene. The CDR3 loop spans 18 amino acids. The CDR3 region is CASSKGGTSGNCGYEQYF. The CDR3 DNA is TGTGCCAGCAGCAAGGGCGGGACTAGCGGGAATTGTGGCTACGAGCAGTACTTC.

The chain has TRBV10-2 and TRBJ2-1; 8 bases map to TRBD2. This CDR3 comprises 15 residues. V gave up 4 bases and J gave up 8 bases; unmatched junction bases: 10. Looked up from germline, CDR1 is WSHSY and CDR2 is SAAADI. DNA for the CDR3: TGCGCCAGCAGTGGTCCGGGGGGGCTACACGATGAGCAGTTCTTC. Amino acids: CASSGPGGLHDEQFF.

The rearrangement uses TRBV11-1 and TRBJ2-7, with D possibly TRBD1 on 6 matching bases. Germline loops: CDR1 SGHAT, CDR2 FQDESV (reference sequence). This CDR3 has 18 amino acids. The germline V and J ends were trimmed by 1 base and 0 bases, with 19 bases remaining between them. The CDR3 coding sequence is TGTGCCAGCAGCTTAGGACCTTCGGGACATCTTAGCTCCTACGAGCAGTACTTC. It translates to CASSLGPSGHLSSYEQYF. Full variable domain (rest looked up from reference TRBV11-1 and TRBJ2-7): EAEVAQSPRYKITEKSQAVAFWCDPISGHATLYWYRQILGQGPELLVQFQDESVVDDSQLPKDRFSAERLKGVDSTLKIQPAELGDSAMYLCASSLGPSGHLSSYEQYFGPGTRLTVT.

The V call is TRBV4-3, the J call TRBJ2-2; 7 bases align to TRBD2. Germline CDR1 is LGHNA and CDR2 is YSLEER. The CDR3 is made up of 18 amino acids. V shed 3 bases, J shed 4 bases, and the junction held 14 bases outside the gene matches. CDR3 nucleotide sequence: TGCGCCAGCAGCCACCCTAGACGGCGGGAGCGATCCACCGGGGAGCTGTTTTTT. It specifies CASSHPRRRERSTGELFF.

The chain uses TRBV6-5 and TRBJ1-2; D may be TRBD1 (6 bases). V was clipped by 6 bases and J by 7 bases, with 12 bases between them. Germline V gives CDR1 MNHEY, CDR2 SVGAGI. The CDR3 sequence is 12 residues long. CDR3 nucleotide sequence: TGTGCCAGCAGCAGGGGCGGGGGTGGCTACACCTTC. It specifies CASSRGGGGYTF.

The CDR3 here is CASSLVGRDYNEQFF. In DNA, the CDR3 is TGCGCCAGCAGCTTGGTTGGCAGAGACTACAATGAGCAGTTCTTC. The chain carries TRBV5-1 and TRBJ2-1; D unclear. Trimming removed 0 bases from V and 3 bases from J, with 10 bases in between. Germline lookup yields CDR1 SGHRS and CDR2 YFSETQ. The CDR3 is made up of 15 amino acids.

This rearrangement joins TRBV7-8 to TRBJ1-1, with D hard to call. Germline V CDR1 and CDR2: SGHVS, FQNEAQ. V lost 1 base to trimming and J lost 7 bases, with 7 bases between them. The CDR3 consists of 12 residues. The CDR3 protein is CASSLVRNEAFF. CDR3 bases: TGTGCCAGCAGCTTAGTCCGGAATGAAGCTTTCTTT.

The chain carries TRBV5-1 and TRBJ1-1; TRBD1 matches at 7 bases. Trimming cost V 4 bases and J 1 base; bases outside gene matches: 4. CDR3 length: 14 residues. Germline values: CDR1 SGHRS, CDR2 YFSETQ. The CDR3 reads CASSRGQPNTEAFF. In DNA form, the CDR3 reads TGCGCCAGCAGCCGGGGACAGCCGAACACTGAAGCTTTCTTT.

The V gene is TRBV6-1, the J gene TRBJ2-1; 9 bases match TRBD1. CDR3 length equals 13 residues. Germline CDR1 MNHNS, CDR2 SASEGT. V trimming: 11 bases; J trimming: 4 bases; junction bases outside the gene matches: 6. The CDR3 here is CAGGQGLYNEQFF. The CDR3 nucleotides read TGTGCCGGGGGACAGGGTCTTTACAATGAGCAGTTCTTC.

This chain connects TRBV7-9 to TRBJ1-1; TRBD1 matches 7 bases. V gave up 5 bases and J gave up 6 bases; unmatched junction bases: 3. CDR3 length: 12 residues. The germline CDR1 and CDR2 sequences are SEHNR and FQNEAQ (reference sequence). CDR3 sequence: CASSPDRAEAFF. In DNA form, the CDR3 reads TGTGCCAGCAGCCCCGACAGGGCTGAAGCTTTCTTT.

The chain links TRBV5-1 to TRBJ2-3; D not certain. Germline V gives CDR1 SGHRS, CDR2 YFSETQ. This CDR3 spans 12 amino acids. The V end was cut by 5 bases, the J end by 6 bases, with 10 bases between. CDR3 protein: CASRTDRDTQYF. The CDR3 coding sequence is TGCGCCAGCAGGACGGACCGGGATACGCAGTATTTT.